One sample yielded the 11 T cell receptor beta chains listed below, sequenced in a study of blood T cell repertoires in COVID-19. Sequencing used immunoSEQ multiplex PCR; TCRdb keeps in-frame clones, though not all of them. The data show about 480,000 clones, approximately 90% seen once. The sample consisted of PBMCs or T cells enriched from blood (not recorded which). The receptor source for this set is a middle-aged woman who had recovered from COVID-19.

The V call is TRBV3-1 (or the pseudogene TRBV3-2), the J call TRBJ2-7; 15 positions agree with TRBD2. V shed 4 bases, J shed 4 bases, and the junction held 5 bases outside the gene matches. The CDR3 contains 16 residues. Germline CDR1 reads LGHDT; CDR2 reads YNNKEL (reference sequence). The CDR3 sequence is CASSPGLAGGGYEQYF. The CDR3 DNA follows: TGTGCCAGCAGCCCGGGACTAGCGGGAGGTGGTTACGAGCAGTACTTC.

This chain connects TRBV12-5 to TRBJ2-7; TRBD1 matches 9 bases. Germline values: CDR1 LGHNT, CDR2 FRNRAP. V shed 0 bases and J 4 bases; nucleotides not matched to a gene: 10. The CDR3 sequence is 17 residues long. The DNA for the CDR3 is TGTGCTAGTGGTTTGGTACAGTTAGGGACAGGGAATTACGAGCAGTACTTC. This translates into CASGLVQLGTGNYEQYF.

This clone has just a few counts. V usage is TRBV4-3 and J usage is TRBJ2-2; the D gene is possibly TRBD2 (5 bases). There are 14 residues in the CDR3. Trimming shortened V by 3 bases and J by 6 bases, and 11 bases separated the two germline ends. CDR1 and CDR2 from the germline V gene are LGHNA and YSLEER. DNA for the CDR3: TGCGCCAGCAGCCAGGGAACTAGTCCCGGGGAGCTGTTTTTT. Amino acid sequence: CASSQGTSPGELFF.

This rearrangement joins TRBV2 to TRBJ2-1; TRBD2 might be the D (6 bases). V gave up 7 bases and J gave up 7 bases, with 17 bases separating them. Germline CDR1 reads SNHLY; CDR2 reads FYNNEI. CDR3 length: 14 residues. CDR3 bases: TGTGCCAGCATCCCCATCGGGAGAGCAAATGAGCAGTTCTTC. Its translation: CASIPIGRANEQFF.

This clone has just a few counts. The genes are TRBV24-1 and TRBJ1-1; D may be TRBD1 (5 bases). Looked up from germline, CDR1 is KGHDR and CDR2 is SFDVKD. The ends were cut back, 12 bases at V and 4 bases at J, with 17 bases in the middle. The CDR3 has 13 residues. CDR3 sequence (DNA): TGTGCCTCTCGTTCAGGGATAGGCACTGAAGCTTTCTTT. It specifies CASRSGIGTEAFF.

The genes are TRBV14 and TRBJ1-4; perhaps TRBD1 as D (5 bases). Per the germline V gene, CDR1 is SGHDN and CDR2 is FVKESK. Trimming took 0 bases from V and 2 from J, leaving 13 bases between them. The CDR3 spans 17 residues. Here the CDR3 reads CASSQERQGSTNEKLFF. Here the CDR3 DNA reads TGTGCCAGCAGCCAAGAGAGGCAGGGTTCCACTAATGAAAAACTGTTTTTT.

The CDR3 loop reads CASSESNRNTEAFF. CDR3 in DNA: TGCGCCAGCAGTGAGTCGAACAGGAACACTGAAGCTTTCTTT. The rearrangement uses TRBV10-2 and TRBJ1-1; D unclear. The CDR3 length is 14 residues. Trimming removed 0 bases from V and 1 base from J, with 6 bases in between. Germline lookup yields CDR1 WSHSY and CDR2 SAAADI.

The chain is built from TRBV11-2 and TRBJ1-2; 7 bases align to TRBD1. The CDR3 runs to 14 residues. The germline gives CDR1 SGHAT, CDR2 FQNNGV. V lost 4 bases and J lost 4; bases outside the gene matches: 6. CDR3 in amino acids: CASSSDRALYGYTF. CDR3 in DNA: TGTGCCAGCAGCTCAGACAGGGCCCTCTATGGCTACACCTTC.

CDR3 bases: TGTGCCAGCAGCTTATCCAGGCTTAATGAAAAACTGTTTTTT. This codes for CASSLSRLNEKLFF. The chain has TRBV11-2 and TRBJ1-4, with D unclear. Trimming left V 2 bases short and J 4 bases short, with 8 bases between. The CDR3 runs to 14 residues. The germline gives CDR1 SGHAT, CDR2 FQNNGV.

The chain uses TRBV12-5 and TRBJ2-5; TRBD1 aligns across 7 bases. CDR3 length: 13 residues. Unmatched junction bases numbered 5, after V lost 6 bases and J lost 4 bases. Germline V CDR1 and CDR2: LGHNT, FRNRAP. The CDR3 DNA follows: TGTGCTAGTGGCCCCTCAGGGGGAGAGACCCAGTACTTC. Its translation: CASGPSGGETQYF.

This sequence joins TRBV25-1 and TRBJ2-7; D unresolved. The V gene's germline CDR1 is MGHDK and CDR2 SYGVNS. The CDR3 has 12 residues. V lost 4 bases and J 4 bases, leaving 8 bases between the germline ends. CDR3 bases: TGTGCCAGCAGTGGTTCCTTGTACGAGCAGTACTTC. Translated: CASSGSLYEQYF.